A few counts support the clone carrying this TCR beta chain. What it binds is not known. The sample is drawn from a study of CD8 T cells in ankylosing spondylitis. Quantitative 5'-RACE was performed with molecular barcodes, and it yielded the TCR beta libraries. TCRdb ran MiXCR on the 5' RACE reads and lists one entry per CDR3 protein. The sample has tens of thousands of distinct CDR3 sequences, less than 20% seen once. Germline trimming cut 6 bases from V and 3 bases from J; bases unmatched to any gene: 8. Germline V gene lookup returns CDR1 KGHSH and CDR2 LQKENI. The CDR3 is 15 amino acids. The study's findings and limits: Matched synovial fluid from ankylosing spondylitis patients was reported to be enriched for disease-linked clones. Existing reports had already noted some motif variants in reactive arthritis synovial fluid and blood.

Sequencing was carried out using blood. The receptor was isolated from a male donor with ankylosing spondylitis or in good health (not recorded which). The J gene is TRBJ2-1, the V gene TRBV18; 7 bases line up with TRBD2. As DNA, the CDR3 is TGTGCCAGCTCTACTGGGCCTAGCGGCTACAATGAGCAGTTCTTC. Translating gives CASSTGPSGYNEQFF.